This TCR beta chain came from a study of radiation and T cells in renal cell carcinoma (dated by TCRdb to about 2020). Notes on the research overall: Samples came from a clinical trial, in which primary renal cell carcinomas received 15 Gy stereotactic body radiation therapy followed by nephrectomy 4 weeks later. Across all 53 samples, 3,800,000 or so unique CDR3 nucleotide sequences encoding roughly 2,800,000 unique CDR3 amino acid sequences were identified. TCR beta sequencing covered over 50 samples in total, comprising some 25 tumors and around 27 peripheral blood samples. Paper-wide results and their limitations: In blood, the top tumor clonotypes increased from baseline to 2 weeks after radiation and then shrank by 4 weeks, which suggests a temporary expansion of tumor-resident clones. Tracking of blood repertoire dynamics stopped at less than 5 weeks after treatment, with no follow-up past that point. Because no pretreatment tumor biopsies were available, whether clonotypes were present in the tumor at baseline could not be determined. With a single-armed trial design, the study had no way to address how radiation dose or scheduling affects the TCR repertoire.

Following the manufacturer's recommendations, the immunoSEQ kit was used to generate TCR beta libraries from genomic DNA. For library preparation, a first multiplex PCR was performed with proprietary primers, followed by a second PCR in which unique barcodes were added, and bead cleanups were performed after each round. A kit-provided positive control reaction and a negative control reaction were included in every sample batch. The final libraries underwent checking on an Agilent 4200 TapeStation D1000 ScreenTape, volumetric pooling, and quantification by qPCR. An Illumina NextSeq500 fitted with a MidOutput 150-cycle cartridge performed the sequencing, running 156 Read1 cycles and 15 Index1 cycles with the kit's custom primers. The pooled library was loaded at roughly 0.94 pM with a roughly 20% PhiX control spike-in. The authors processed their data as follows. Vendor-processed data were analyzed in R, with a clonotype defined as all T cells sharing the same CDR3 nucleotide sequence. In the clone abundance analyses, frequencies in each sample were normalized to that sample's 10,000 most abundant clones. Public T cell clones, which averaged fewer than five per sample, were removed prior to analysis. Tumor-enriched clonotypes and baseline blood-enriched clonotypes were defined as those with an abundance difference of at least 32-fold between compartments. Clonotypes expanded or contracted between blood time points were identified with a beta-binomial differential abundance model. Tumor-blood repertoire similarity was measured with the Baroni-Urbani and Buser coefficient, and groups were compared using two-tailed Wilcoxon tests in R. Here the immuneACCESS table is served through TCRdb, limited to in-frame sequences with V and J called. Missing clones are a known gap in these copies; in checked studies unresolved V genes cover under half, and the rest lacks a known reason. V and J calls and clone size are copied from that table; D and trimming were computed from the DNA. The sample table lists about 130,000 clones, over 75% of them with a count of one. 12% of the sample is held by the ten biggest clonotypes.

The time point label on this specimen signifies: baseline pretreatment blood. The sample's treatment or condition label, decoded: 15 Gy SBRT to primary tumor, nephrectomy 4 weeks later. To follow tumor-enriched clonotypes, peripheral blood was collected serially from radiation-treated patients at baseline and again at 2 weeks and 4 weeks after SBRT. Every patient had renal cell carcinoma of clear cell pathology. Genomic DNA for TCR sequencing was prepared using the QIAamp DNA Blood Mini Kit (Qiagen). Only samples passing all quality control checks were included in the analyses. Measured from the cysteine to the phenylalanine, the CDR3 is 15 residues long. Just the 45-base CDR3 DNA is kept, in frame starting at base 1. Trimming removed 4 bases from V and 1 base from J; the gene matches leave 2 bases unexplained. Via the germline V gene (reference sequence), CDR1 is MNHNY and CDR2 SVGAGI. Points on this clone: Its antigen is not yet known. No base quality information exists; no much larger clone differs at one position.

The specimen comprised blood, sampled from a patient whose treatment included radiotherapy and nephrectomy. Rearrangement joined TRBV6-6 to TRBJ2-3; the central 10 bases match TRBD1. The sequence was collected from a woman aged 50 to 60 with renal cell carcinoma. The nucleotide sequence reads TGTGCCAGCAGTTGGACAGGGGGGCGCACAGATACGCAGTATTTT. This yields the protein CASSWTGGRTDTQYF.